A selection of T cell receptor beta chains follows, all from one sample in a study of blood T cell repertoires in COVID-19. Repertoires were generated with immunoSEQ multiplex PCR, while TCRdb's copy carries only in-frame clones and drops some. The sample holds hundreds of thousands of clones, around four fifths seen once. Sequenced sample: peripheral blood. The receptors were gathered from a woman aged 45-59 years with active or convalescent COVID-19. The CDR3 runs from the conserved cysteine through the conserved F or W. D genes are given only for firm matches. Not all rows give a size; the values are once, few, many and, for expanded clones, a class.

V: TRBV5-1; J: TRBJ1-1; size: NA; D: TRBD1; CDR3: CASSWGDRGRIITEAFF
V: TRBV5-5; J: TRBJ1-2; size: once; D: NA; CDR3: CASSLGGGYGYTF
V: TRBV19; J: TRBJ2-2; size: NA; D: TRBD1; CDR3: CASRRGTGVGELFF
V: TRBV28; J: TRBJ2-5; size: NA; D: NA; CDR3: CASRKDSETQYF
V: TRBV5-1; J: TRBJ1-1; size: NA; D: NA; CDR3: CASSLVPGLNTEAFF
V: TRBV18; J: TRBJ1-2; size: NA; D: NA; CDR3: CASSPLDSSFYGYTF
V: TRBV5-6; J: TRBJ1-2; size: NA; D: NA; CDR3: CASTLPQRNYGYTF
V: TRBV2; J: TRBJ1-5; size: many; D: TRBD1; CDR3: CASSRGTVAQPQHF
V: TRBV5-6; J: TRBJ2-4; size: NA; D: NA; CDR3: CASSAGQLGDIQYF
V: TRBV19; J: TRBJ1-5; size: NA; D: TRBD1; CDR3: CASSKTTGTGRWENSNQPQHF
V: TRBV19; J: TRBJ1-1; size: NA; D: NA; CDR3: CASSPGGTEAFF
V: TRBV10-3; J: TRBJ1-1; size: NA; D: TRBD1; CDR3: CAISGRWDRSPNTEAFF
V: TRBV25-1; J: TRBJ1-4; size: NA; D: TRBD1; CDR3: CASRRGQEKLFF
V: TRBV2; J: TRBJ2-5; size: NA; D: TRBD1; CDR3: CARSYRGETQYF
V: TRBV5-1; J: TRBJ2-1; size: few; D: NA; CDR3: CASSLANSLDEQFF
V: TRBV2; J: TRBJ2-1; size: NA; D: TRBD2; CDR3: CASKTGTSGGNEQFF
V: TRBV3-1/TRBV3-2; J: TRBJ1-5; size: NA; D: TRBD1; CDR3: CASSQGQGARQPQHF
V: TRBV29-1; J: TRBJ1-2; size: NA; D: NA; CDR3: CSVEGGGNYGYTF
V: TRBV5-1; J: TRBJ1-1; size: NA; D: TRBD1; CDR3: CASSFRQGADLNTEAFF
V: TRBV10-2; J: TRBJ1-5; size: NA; D: NA; CDR3: CASSVNLDQPQHF
V: TRBV2; J: TRBJ1-2; size: NA; D: TRBD1; CDR3: CASTRGGTGRYGYTF
V: TRBV6-5; J: TRBJ2-5; size: NA; D: NA; CDR3: CASSYRRLGGETQYF
V: TRBV5-1; J: TRBJ1-2; size: few; D: TRBD1; CDR3: CASSFGQGAGGYTF
V: TRBV6-6; J: TRBJ1-5; size: NA; D: TRBD1; CDR3: CASSTAGGNQPQHF
V: TRBV9; J: TRBJ2-7; size: few; D: TRBD1; CDR3: CASSVAGSTGGPDYEQYF
V: TRBV13; J: TRBJ2-6; size: NA; D: NA; CDR3: CASSFRAGANVLTF
V: TRBV7-9; J: TRBJ1-1; size: once; D: TRBD1; CDR3: CASSLAGGVGAFF
V: TRBV28; J: TRBJ1-1; size: few; D: NA; CDR3: CASSSQRSEAFF
V: TRBV28; J: TRBJ2-7; size: few; D: TRBD2; CDR3: CASRTSGGSSYEQYF
V: TRBV24-1; J: TRBJ1-5; size: NA; D: NA; CDR3: CATSDLAGSNQPQHF
V: TRBV15; J: TRBJ2-7; size: NA; D: TRBD2; CDR3: CATSLSGSGYEQYF
V: TRBV11-2; J: TRBJ2-1; size: once; D: NA; CDR3: CASSTLYGRNEQFF
V: TRBV27; J: TRBJ1-1; size: NA; D: NA; CDR3: CASSFRGVMNTEAFF
V: TRBV6-1; J: TRBJ1-6; size: few; D: NA; CDR3: CASSDGPRTAYNSPLHF
V: TRBV3-1/TRBV3-2; J: TRBJ2-4; size: NA; D: NA; CDR3: CASSQRSGLRIQYF
V: TRBV5-1; J: TRBJ1-1; size: few; D: NA; CDR3: CASRGGDRDTEAFF
V: TRBV7-9; J: TRBJ1-5; size: NA; D: NA; CDR3: CASSTTTGEPQHF
V: TRBV20-1; J: TRBJ2-7; size: NA; D: TRBD2; CDR3: CSAAGGAEQYF
V: TRBV30; J: TRBJ2-3; size: NA; D: NA; CDR3: CAWSVRVGSERPDTQYF
V: TRBV5-6; J: TRBJ2-3; size: NA; D: TRBD1; CDR3: CASSWRQGSTDTQYF
V: TRBV9; J: TRBJ2-5; size: NA; D: TRBD2; CDR3: CASSVSPGLGGETQYF
V: TRBV7-2; J: TRBJ1-5; size: NA; D: NA; CDR3: CASSLYGTDSNQPQHF
V: TRBV3-1/TRBV3-2; J: TRBJ2-7; size: NA; D: TRBD2; CDR3: CASSQTSGREGEQYF
V: TRBV14; J: TRBJ2-1; size: once; D: NA; CDR3: CASSQVYNEQFF
V: TRBV7-2; J: TRBJ1-4; size: NA; D: TRBD1; CDR3: CASSRQGGSEKLFF
V: TRBV7-9; J: TRBJ1-5; size: NA; D: TRBD1; CDR3: CASSLGQGSQPQHF
V: TRBV2; J: TRBJ2-1; size: NA; D: NA; CDR3: CASSLRDTGNEQFF
V: TRBV28; J: TRBJ1-5; size: NA; D: NA; CDR3: CASSSVNQPQHF
V: TRBV19; J: TRBJ1-6; size: few; D: NA; CDR3: CASSRQALSSYNSPLHF
V: TRBV7-2; J: TRBJ1-2; size: NA; D: NA; CDR3: CASSLDRVMGGYTF
V: TRBV7-8; J: TRBJ2-3; size: NA; D: TRBD2; CDR3: CASSRRWGAELAARTDTQYF